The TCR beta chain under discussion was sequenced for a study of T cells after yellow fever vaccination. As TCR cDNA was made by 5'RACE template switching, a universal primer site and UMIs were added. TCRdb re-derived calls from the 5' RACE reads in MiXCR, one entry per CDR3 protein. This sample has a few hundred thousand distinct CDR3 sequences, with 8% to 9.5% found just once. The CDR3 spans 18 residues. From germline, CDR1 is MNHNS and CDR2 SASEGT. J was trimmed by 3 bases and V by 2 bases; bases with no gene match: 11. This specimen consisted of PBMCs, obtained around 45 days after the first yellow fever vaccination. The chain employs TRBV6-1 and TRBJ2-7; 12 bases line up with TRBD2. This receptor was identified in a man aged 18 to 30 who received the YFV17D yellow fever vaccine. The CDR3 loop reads CASSEIYRTSGDLYEQYF. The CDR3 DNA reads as TGTGCCAGCAGTGAAATATATCGGACTAGCGGGGACCTCTACGAGCAGTACTTC.